This T cell receptor (beta chain) was recovered during a study of early T cells in non-severe SARS-CoV-2 infection listed by TCRdb under 2021. Study-wide context: Bulk RNA from unsorted whole blood was used for TCR sequencing, so alpha and beta chains could not be paired.

Receptors were amplified or captured by 5' RACE. The reads were generated on a NextSeq 500. In the TCR library protocol, unique molecular identifiers were attached to individual cDNA molecules to correct for PCR bias and sequencing error. Both TCR alpha and beta chains were sequenced, and tight co-correlation was observed between alpha and beta sequence abundances in each sample. As for the original processing: V gene, J gene and CDR3 annotation of TCR sequences was performed with Decombinator V4. TCRs were defined as expanded if a significant change between any two time points was detected under a Poisson model with p below 0.0001. Abundances of TCRs were expressed as counts per million after normalisation to the total number of TCRs sequenced in each sample. MAIT TCRs were defined by TRAV1-2 paired with TRAJ12, TRAJ20 or TRAJ33, and iNKT TCRs by TRAV10 paired with TRAJ18. VDJdb, accessed on 1 November 2021, was searched for TCRs annotated for CMV, EBV and SARS-CoV-2, and TCRs annotated for more than one antigen were excluded. TCRdb took the public reads, trimmed them with fastp at Q25, ran MiXCR for clone calling and kept in-frame beta chains. Here each entry gathers all rows of one CDR3 protein and keeps the most common genes and DNA. These V and J calls rely on TCRdb rather than the paper's analysis. A total of about 44,000 distinct CDR3 sequences appear in this sample, 10% to 15% of them only once. The ten largest make up 15% to 20% of the sample.

At the junction V is shortened by 3 bases and J by 3 bases, with 11 bases in between. The germline V gene (reference sequence) supplies CDR1 DFQATT and CDR2 SNEGSKA. The CDR3 has 13 amino acids, counting the end cysteine and phenylalanine. CDR3 DNA is the only sequence kept; it has 39 bases, read in frame from the first base. There are a few counts of this clonotype. What this receptor recognizes is not known. Qualities for individual bases were not recorded, and no much larger clone is one base off. Beyond this particular receptor, the publication reports: VDJdb matching was skewed toward anti-spike CD8 responses, so virus-specific expansions were likely underestimated and private and CD4 specificities were missed.

This was a case-control study nested in a cohort of healthcare workers in London, UK, who had nasopharyngeal swab PCR tests and blood samples taken every week. Healthcare workers were recruited during the week of the UK lockdown, between 23 and 31 March 2020, and followed weekly for up to about 15 weeks. This TCR derives from an adult who was a healthcare worker with PCR-confirmed SARS-CoV-2 infection or an uninfected control (not recorded which). The sequencing sample was made of whole blood. Recombination joined TRBV20-1 with TRBJ1-2; the D gene lacks a confident call. The nucleotides read TGCAGTGCTAGCCCCCCACCAGACTATGGCTACACCTTC. The translation is CSASPPPDYGYTF.